This T cell receptor beta chain stems from a study of STAT5B mutations in CD4+ large granular lymphocyte leukemia. Study details: CD8+ depletion followed by anti-CD4 microbead selection was applied to cryopreserved cells. Broader study findings: 8/27 top patient clones versus 2/35 control clones were TRBV06-family.

Worth noting for this clone: Its antigen is unknown.

Patients had CD4+ T-LGLL, from Padova, Helsinki and Shinshu. The assay was run at survey level. The method was immunoSEQ multiplex PCR; TCRdb's version includes in-frame clones alone and lacks a portion of them. The sample has a few thousand clones, roughly 78% seen once; the top ten hold more than 75%. Trimming pared 1 base from V and 10 bases from J, leaving 10 bases between. This CDR3 contains 12 residues. The germline CDR1 and CDR2 sequences are SGHTA and FQGNSA. The genes are TRBV7-2 and TRBJ1-1; D perhaps matches TRBD1 (5 bases). The sequenced material came from PBMCs. The receptor was isolated from a woman between 70 and 85 years old with CD4+ T-cell large granular lymphocyte leukemia. In DNA, the CDR3 is TGTGCCAGCAGCTTAGACAGGTACGGAGCTTTCTTT. Its protein product is CASSLDRYGAFF.